This T cell receptor beta chain is from a study of T-cell reconstitution after alpha-beta-depleted transplantation in children. There are 16 residues in the CDR3. Germline CDR1 reads ENHRY; CDR2 reads SYGVKD. The V gene end was trimmed by 5 bases and the J gene end by 7 bases; junction bases not matched to a gene: 13. Study-wide results and caveats: T cells produced anew were the main source of T-cell counts and diversity one year after transplant.

Preparation of the TCRbeta library was carried out with unique molecular identifiers. TCRdb processed the PCR reads anew with MiXCR; each CDR3 protein has one entry. The repertoire holds around 250,000 distinct CDR3 sequences, with around 8% as singletons. As for this clonotype: The antigen is undetermined.

This TCR was sampled from a male patient younger than 18 who had a stem cell transplant for acute lymphoblastic leukemia, so the T cells may come from the graft donor. The chain has TRBV10-3 and TRBJ1-4, with TRBD1 matching over 7 bases. The sample here was PBMCs, mostly from graft donor cells, taken 180 days after TCRalphabeta/CD19-depleted stem cell transplant. The DNA for the CDR3 is TGTGCCATCAGTACTTCGCTGACAGGGAGGGGTGAAAAACTGTTTTTT. This gives the protein CAISTSLTGRGEKLFF.